A selection of T cell receptor beta chains follows, all from one sample in a study of shared clonotypes between healthy human individuals. Profiled with immunoSEQ multiplex PCR; TCRdb holds only in-frame clones, not every one. Of fewer than 1.6 million clones listed, 98% to 99% are singletons. Sequencing input: naive CD4+ T cells sorted from blood. The receptor set was obtained from a man younger than 40 in good health. The CDR3 runs from the conserved cysteine through the conserved F or W. Some rows mark clone size as missing; the rest say once, few, many or name a class of expanded clone.

v_gene,abundance,CDR3aa
TRBV18,-,CASSPTLAAAYEQYF
TRBV5-5,-,CASSPNPGTGALNTEAFF
TRBV5-1,-,CASSFVTGVGSYNEQFF
TRBV10-1,-,CASSGLAGGAGELFF
TRBV19,-,CASSIYHSLLSYEQYF
TRBV27,-,CASSLSAGMEANVLTF
TRBV5-1,-,CASSLATRTVETQYF
TRBV5-4,-,CASSGGTNYEQYF
TRBV11-2,-,CASRPTGPQETQYF
TRBV20-1,-,CSASSLIEAFF
TRBV6-5,once,CASSIKGGGVDEQFF
TRBV6-1,-,CASFNNRAPYEQYF
TRBV29-1,-,CSVIGAAGAPYF
TRBV5-6,-,CASSLPGSSGNTIYF
TRBV4-3,-,CASSQDRGLREQFF
TRBV28,-,CASSLGDRVSYEQYF
TRBV19,once,CASSTSGTGIYEQYF
TRBV29-1,-,CSAVLGGETQYF
TRBV9,-,CASSKRQGGGYTF
TRBV29-1,once,CSGKTGTYEQYF
TRBV5-1,-,CASSPTTGTGVSEQYF
TRBV18,-,CASSTADGNEKLFF
TRBV18,-,CASSPTTGDNEQFF
TRBV2,-,CASSLNTPGANVLTF
TRBV5-1,-,CASSRGTGHLTEAFF
TRBV25-1,-,CASSVQSTDTQYF
TRBV7-3,-,CASSPAGAGANVLTF
TRBV9,-,CASSVGGGERFF
TRBV21-1,-,CASSIRTGPSPTEQYF
TRBV7-2,once,CASSSDWAGRETQYF
TRBV29-1,-,CSVAWDTNTEAFF
TRBV5-1,-,CASSLATEQFF
TRBV6-5,-,CASSYADRGRAEAFF
TRBV19,-,CASSAGQGAREQYF
TRBV25-1,-,CASRGFGELFF
TRBV7-6,-,CATAPTGSRETGELFF